These 13 T cell receptor beta chains were sequenced from one sample in a study of blood T cell repertoires in COVID-19. Assay: immunoSEQ multiplex PCR; the TCRdb copy retains only in-frame clones and omits some. The data hold 150,000 to 200,000 clones, with approximately 88% observed a single time. Sequences were obtained from PBMCs or T cells enriched from blood (not recorded which). The receptors shown here come from a man between 65 and 79 years old who had been exposed to COVID-19.

The chain couples TRBV30 to TRBJ2-7; D is unclear. This CDR3 contains 10 residues. Trimming removed 5 bases at V and 7 bases at J, with 9 bases between. CDR1 and CDR2 (germline): GTSNPN, SVGIG (reference sequence). CDR3 sequence: CAWSRWEQYF. CDR3 coding DNA: TGTGCCTGGTCCCGGTGGGAGCAGTACTTC.

CDR3 sequence (DNA): TGTGCCAGCAGAGTTACAGGGGGCGCGAACACCGGGGAGCTGTTTTTT. It translates to CASRVTGGANTGELFF. The rearrangement links TRBV7-2 to TRBJ2-2; 9 nucleotides align to TRBD1. This CDR3 contains 16 residues. With V trimmed by 6 bases and J by 0 bases, 5 bases remained unmatched. The germline V gene has CDR1 SGHTA and CDR2 FQGNSA.

The V gene is TRBV30, the J gene TRBJ2-7; TRBD1 agrees at 7 bases. Looked up from germline, CDR1 is GTSNPN and CDR2 is SVGIG (reference sequence). Germline trimming cut 1 base from V and 6 bases from J; bases unmatched to any gene: 3. The CDR3 runs 12 residues. The CDR3 DNA follows: TGTGCCTGGAGTGCGACAGGGTCCGAGCAGTACTTC. It translates to CAWSATGSEQYF.

Note on this clone: The identical CDR3 is also encoded by other nucleotide sequences in the sample. The chain recombines TRBV2 with TRBJ2-3; D unresolved. V dropped 4 bases and J dropped 0 bases, with 8 bases sitting between them. Germline V lookup: CDR1 SNHLY, CDR2 FYNNEI. This CDR3 has 14 amino acids. CDR3 sequence (DNA): TGTGCCAGCAGTGCCCTCCTTAGCACAGATACGCAGTATTTT. Its translation is CASSALLSTDTQYF.

The CDR3 spells CASTYRGLEDNSPLHF. CDR3 nucleotide sequence: TGTGCCAGCACCTACAGGGGCCTGGAGGATAATTCACCCCTCCACTTT. The chain uses TRBV28 and TRBJ1-6, with 7 bases aligning to TRBD1. The germline V gene has CDR1 MDHEN and CDR2 SYDVKM. The CDR3 runs to 16 residues. J was trimmed by 5 bases and V by 7 bases; bases with no gene match: 11.

The chain recombines TRBV29-1 with TRBJ2-3; D may be TRBD2 (6 bases). Trimming cost V 3 bases and J 0 bases, with 13 bases left between them. The V gene's germline CDR1 is SQVTM and CDR2 ANQGSEA. CDR3 size: 15 residues. CDR3: CSVDFRRESTDTQYF. For the CDR3, the DNA is TGCAGCGTTGACTTCCGGCGGGAAAGCACAGATACGCAGTATTTT.

The gene calls are TRBV7-2 and TRBJ2-2; 7 bases are a match to TRBD2. CDR3 length: 15 residues. The V segment lost 6 bases and the J segment 4 bases; nucleotides outside the gene matches: 8. CDR1 is SGHTA and CDR2 is FQGNSA in the germline V gene. CDR3 sequence reads: CASSGEGLGTGELFF. The CDR3 DNA reads TGTGCCAGCAGTGGGGAAGGACTAGGCACCGGGGAGCTGTTTTTT.

The chain uses TRBV5-1 and TRBJ2-4; possibly TRBD1 for D (5 bases). This CDR3 has 16 amino acids. V was clipped by 0 bases and J by 0 bases, with 10 bases between them. Germline V gene data show CDR1 as SGHRS and CDR2 as YFSETQ. CDR3 DNA sequence: TGCGCCAGCAGCTTGGGACCAGGGCTAGCCAAAAACATTCAGTACTTC. Translated: CASSLGPGLAKNIQYF.

CDR3 sequence: CASSSRGQGRNEQYF. The CDR3 region has the DNA TGTGCCAGCAGCAGTAGGGGACAGGGGAGAAACGAGCAGTACTTC. V and J are TRBV5-8 and TRBJ2-7; TRBD1 matches at 10 bases. The V gene's germline CDR1 is SGHTS and CDR2 YDEGEE. Trimming at V came to 4 bases and at J to 5 bases, leaving 9 bases not matched to a gene. The CDR3 contains 15 residues.

The V gene is TRBV4-1, the J gene TRBJ2-2, with D hard to call. Between the trimmed V and J ends, which lost 6 bases and 4 bases, there was a span of 9 bases. The CDR3 extends over 13 amino acids. Germline V gene lookup returns CDR1 MGHRA and CDR2 YSYEKL. CDR3 region: CASSSGGTGELFF. CDR3 bases: TGCGCCAGCAGTTCCGGTGGCACCGGGGAGCTGTTTTTT.

The CDR3 DNA reads as TGTGCCAGCAGCTTAGTTGCGGTCGGCGGAGCGGCTTTCTTT. Translated, it gives CASSLVAVGGAAFF. The genes are TRBV7-8 and TRBJ1-1; D is undetermined. CDR3 length: 14 amino acids. V was shortened by 1 base and J by 11 bases, with 17 bases between the two germline ends. In germline, CDR1 is SGHVS, CDR2 FQNEAQ. Together with reference TRBV7-8 and TRBJ1-1, the CDR3 gives the full variable domain: GAGVSQSPRYKVAKRGQDVALRCDPISGHVSLFWYQQALGQGPEFLTYFQNEAQLDKSGLPSDRFFAERPEGSVSTLKIQRTQQEDSAVYLCASSLVAVGGAAFFGQGTRLTVV.

This rearrangement joins TRBV7-2 to TRBJ2-7, with D perhaps TRBD1 (6 bases). The CDR3 is 15 residues long. In germline, CDR1 is SGHTA, CDR2 FQGNSA. Trimming cost V 0 bases and J 7 bases, with 16 bases left between them. The CDR3: CASSLAPGGQGEQYF. Here the CDR3 DNA reads TGTGCCAGCAGCTTAGCCCCAGGCGGCCAGGGGGAGCAGTACTTC.

V is TRBV4-3 and J is TRBJ1-4, with 7 bases matching TRBD1. The CDR3 contains 18 residues. Germline V gene lookup returns CDR1 LGHNA and CDR2 YSLEER. The V and J ends lost 0 bases and 0 bases, in that order; junction bases with no gene match: 7. The CDR3 protein is CASSQDLNRGATNEKLFF. Here the CDR3 DNA reads TGCGCCAGCAGCCAAGATCTTAACAGGGGTGCAACTAATGAAAAACTGTTTTTT.